The 3 T cell receptor beta chains presented below share a single source sample, sequenced in a study of T cell clusters in autoimmune cytopenias. No DNA is given; TCRdb re-called the multiplex PCR reads and lists each CDR3 protein once. This sample's table reports a few distinct CDR3 sequences. Source material: peripheral blood. These receptors were taken from a human donor in good health. This table probably holds off-target reads from a library built for another chain.

This clonotype registers hyperexpanded by frequency. The CDR3: CASIPRGRYTEAFF. The chain joins TRBV6-5 to TRBJ1-1; TCRdb proposes TRBD1, but this gene call is untestable without DNA. The length of the CDR3 is 14 residues. Germline V gene sequence: CDR1 MNHEY, CDR2 SVGAGI.

Judged by frequency, this clonotype is hyperexpanded (1% or more). The chain carries TRBV6-6 and TRBJ2-1. Germline V gives CDR1 MNHNY, CDR2 SVGAGI (reference sequence). The CDR3 is 14 residues long. CDR3 loop: CASNSLVGSNEQFF.

This clonotype is called hyperexpanded based on its frequency. J is TRBJ1-2 and V is TRBV7-9; no DNA is available, so the TRBD1 call from TCRdb remains unchecked. This CDR3 region has 15 residues. Germline assignment: CDR1 SEHNR and CDR2 FQNEAQ (reference sequence). The CDR3 sequence: CASSPNKGQGNGYTF.